Listed below are T cell receptor beta chains from one sample, sequenced in a study of vaccination effects on CD4 cells after COVID-19. Profiled with immunoSEQ multiplex PCR; TCRdb holds only in-frame clones, not every one. The sample lists roughly 50,000 clones, around 80% occurring once. The antigens for these receptors are not known. This sample comprised CD4+ T cells from PBMCs cultured with HCoV-229E spike peptides, obtained before COVID-19 vaccination. All receptors come from a human donor who received a COVID-19 vaccine. Each CDR3 is given with its conserved first and last residue. The D gene is left open where the match is weak. Expanded clones are given a class, and other clones once, few, many or no size at all.

size	length	D	V	J	CDR3	DNA
.	14	.	TRBV19	TRBJ1-2	CASSIALSPYGYTF	TGTGCCAGTAGTATAGCCCTATCGCCCTATGGCTACACCTTC
.	13	.	TRBV12-3/TRBV12-4	TRBJ1-1	CASSRGSNTEAFF	TGTGCCAGCAGTCGCGGGTCGAACACTGAAGCTTTCTTT
.	12	.	TRBV29-1	TRBJ2-1	CSVPSSYNEQFF	TGCAGCGTACCCAGCTCCTACAATGAGCAGTTCTTC
.	14	.	TRBV28	TRBJ1-5	CASTTMGGLQPQHF	TGTGCCAGCACCACGATGGGCGGTCTACAGCCCCAGCATTTT
.	13	.	TRBV12-3/TRBV12-4	TRBJ1-2	CASRYGTAYGYTF	TGTGCCAGCAGGTATGGGACTGCCTATGGCTACACCTTC
.	17	TRBD1	TRBV7-3	TRBJ2-2	CASTGTGGWGDTGELFF	TGTGCCAGCACCGGGACAGGGGGTTGGGGCGACACCGGGGAGCTGTTTTTT
.	17	.	TRBV5-1	TRBJ2-2	CASSARSGGRGTGELFF	TGCGCCAGCAGCGCCCGGTCCGGGGGCAGAGGGACCGGGGAGCTGTTTTTT
few	15	TRBD1	TRBV15	TRBJ1-2	CATSPGGVTGGGYTF	TGTGCCACCAGCCCGGGTGGGGTAACAGGGGGGGGCTACACCTTC
once	13	.	TRBV7-2	TRBJ1-2	CASSLDRSAGYTF	TGTGCCAGCAGCTTAGATCGCTCTGCCGGCTACACCTTC
.	15	.	TRBV19	TRBJ1-4	CASSPDPRNNEKLFF	TGTGCCAGTAGTCCGGACCCAAGGAACAATGAAAAACTGTTTTTT
once	15	TRBD1	TRBV5-1	TRBJ1-2	CASSRQGANDYGYTF	TGCGCCAGCAGCCGACAGGGAGCCAACGACTATGGCTACACCTTC
.	16	.	TRBV5-6	TRBJ1-6	CASSDSVGARGSPLHF	TGTGCCAGCAGCGACTCTGTAGGGGCCAGGGGCTCACCCCTCCACTTT
.	17	TRBD1	TRBV3-1/TRBV3-2	TRBJ2-3	CASSQAGRGRIVDTQYF	TGTGCCAGCAGCCAAGCCGGCAGGGGGCGCATTGTGGATACGCAGTATTTT
.	11	.	TRBV2	TRBJ1-3	CASTLRDTIYF	TGTGCCAGCACCCTCAGAGACACCATATATTTT
.	14	.	TRBV19	TRBJ1-3	CATSSNGAGNTIYF	TGTGCCACTTCGAGTAATGGTGCTGGAAACACCATATATTTT
.	15	TRBD2	TRBV5-1	TRBJ2-1	CASSQRGNSVGEQFF	TGCGCCAGCAGCCAGCGGGGGAACAGCGTAGGTGAGCAGTTCTTC
.	15	TRBD1	TRBV3-1/TRBV3-2	TRBJ2-5	CASSPQDRAGETQYF	TGTGCCAGCAGCCCACAGGACAGGGCGGGAGAGACCCAGTACTTC
.	13	.	TRBV5-5	TRBJ1-2	CASSLAASSGYTF	TGTGCCAGCAGCTTGGCAGCAAGTAGTGGCTACACCTTC
once	15	TRBD1	TRBV2	TRBJ1-1	CASSRDRGGDGAAFF	TGTGCCAGCAGTCGGGACAGGGGGGGAGACGGTGCAGCTTTCTTT
.	14	.	TRBV27	TRBJ1-4	CASRFQGSNEKLFF	TGTGCCAGCAGGTTTCAGGGAAGTAATGAAAAACTGTTTTTT
.	15	.	TRBV20-1	TRBJ1-5	CSASEGVGGGRPQHF	TGCAGTGCTAGTGAGGGCGTGGGGGGGGGAAGGCCCCAGCATTTT
.	15	.	TRBV27	TRBJ2-5	CASSFSRETWETQYF	TGTGCCAGCAGTTTTTCCCGCGAAACCTGGGAGACCCAGTACTTC
.	13	.	TRBV19	TRBJ1-5	CASTNGLDQPQHF	TGTGCCAGTACTAACGGTTTAGATCAGCCCCAGCATTTT
.	16	.	TRBV5-1	TRBJ1-4	CASSPDPQGTNEKLFF	TGCGCCAGCAGCCCGGACCCTCAGGGAACTAATGAAAAACTGTTTTTT
.	12	.	TRBV10-2	TRBJ1-1	CASSEGRLEAFF	TGCGCCAGCAGTGAAGGACGTCTTGAAGCTTTCTTT
.	13	.	TRBV6-4	TRBJ1-5	CASSDGGDQPQHF	TGTGCCAGCTCCGACGGGGGAGATCAGCCCCAGCATTTT
.	15	.	TRBV21-1	TRBJ1-1	CASSKERVGFTEAFF	TGTGCCAGCAGCAAAGAGAGGGTTGGATTCACTGAAGCTTTCTTT
.	14	.	TRBV9	TRBJ1-2	CASSVSAGVDGYTF	TGTGCCAGCAGCGTCTCCGCGGGGGTTGATGGCTACACCTTC
.	13	TRBD2	TRBV2	TRBJ2-2	CASNSGVDGELFF	TGTGCCAGCAACAGCGGGGTGGACGGGGAGCTGTTTTTT
few	15	.	TRBV4-1	TRBJ1-4	CASSQKTATNEKLFF	TGCGCCAGCAGCCAGAAGACAGCAACTAATGAAAAACTGTTTTTT
.	14	.	TRBV2	TRBJ2-2	CASSVTGWTGELFF	TGTGCCAGCAGTGTTACCGGGTGGACCGGGGAGTTGTTTTTT
.	15	.	TRBV2	TRBJ1-3	CASSEEGVPGNTIYF	TGTGCCAGCAGTGAGGAGGGGGTGCCTGGAAACACCATATATTTT
once	11	.	TRBV12-3/TRBV12-4	TRBJ1-5	CASSRNQPQHF	TGTGCCAGCAGTCGGAATCAGCCCCAGCATTTT
once	15	TRBD2	TRBV2	TRBJ2-1	CASRLGLAGGPEQFF	TGTGCCAGCCGTCTAGGACTAGCGGGGGGGCCTGAGCAGTTCTTC
.	14	.	TRBV7-7	TRBJ2-5	CASSSGQYQETQYF	TGTGCCAGCAGCTCTGGACAGTACCAAGAGACCCAGTACTTC
.	20	TRBD1	TRBV4-1	TRBJ2-6	CASSQERQGSVSSGANVLTF	TGCGCCAGCAGCCAAGAAAGACAGGGTTCGGTTTCCTCTGGGGCCAACGTCCTGACTTTC
.	16	.	TRBV30	TRBJ2-2	CAWSVHRSGNTGELFF	TGTGCCTGGAGTGTACATAGGTCAGGGAACACCGGGGAGCTGTTTTTT
.	15	.	TRBV5-5	TRBJ1-1	CASNFDPLENTEAFF	TGTGCCAGCAACTTCGACCCCCTTGAGAACACTGAAGCTTTCTTT
.	15	TRBD1	TRBV7-2	TRBJ1-3	CASSADRGPGNTIYF	TGTGCCAGCAGCGCGGACAGGGGGCCTGGAAACACCATATATTTT
once	14	.	TRBV9	TRBJ1-6	CASSVAGDNSPLHF	TGTGCCAGCAGCGTAGCAGGGGACAATTCACCCCTCCACTTT
medium-sized	16	TRBD2	TRBV24-1	TRBJ2-5	CATSLSGETWGETQYF	TGTGCCACCAGTCTCAGCGGGGAGACGTGGGGAGAGACCCAGTACTTC
.	16	.	TRBV5-4	TRBJ1-1	CASSPVPGRGETEAFF	TGTGCCAGCAGCCCAGTCCCGGGGCGGGGGGAAACTGAAGCTTTCTTT
.	16	TRBD1	TRBV6-2/TRBV6-3	TRBJ1-1	CASSYTILQGPTEAFF	TGTGCCAGCAGTTACACCATTTTACAGGGGCCCACTGAAGCTTTCTTT
.	17	TRBD2	TRBV27	TRBJ2-3	CASSFWGLAGDPDTQYF	TGTGCCAGCAGTTTTTGGGGACTAGCGGGGGACCCCGATACGCAGTATTTT
.	13	.	TRBV27	TRBJ2-5	CASSLVLTETQYF	TGTGCCAGCAGTTTGGTTCTGACAGAGACCCAGTACTTC
.	16	TRBD2	TRBV18	TRBJ2-1	CASSPYSGGALGEQFF	TGTGCCAGCTCACCATATAGCGGGGGGGCCCTTGGGGAGCAGTTCTTC
.	11	.	TRBV21-1	TRBJ1-2	CASSKLEGHTF	TGTGCCAGCAGCAAATTGGAGGGACACACCTTC
.	15	.	TRBV5-8	TRBJ2-3	CASSPGLGGTDTQYF	TGTGCCAGCAGCCCCGGACTCGGTGGCACAGATACGCAGTATTTT
.	15	.	TRBV29-1	TRBJ1-1	CSATGLAGENTEAFF	TGCAGCGCCACAGGACTCGCGGGGGAAAACACTGAAGCTTTCTTT
.	11	.	TRBV24-1	TRBJ1-2	CATSDNYGYTF	TGTGCCACCAGTGATAACTATGGCTACACCTTC
.	14	.	TRBV5-5	TRBJ2-5	CASSLDIGKGTQYF	TGTGCCAGCAGCTTGGACATCGGAAAAGGGACCCAGTACTTC
.	12	.	TRBV3-1/TRBV3-2	TRBJ1-6	CASSLVGTPLHF	TGTGCCAGCAGCCTCGTCGGGACGCCACTCCACTTT
few	17	.	TRBV12-5	TRBJ1-6	CASGLGGRGSYNSPLHF	TGTGCTAGTGGTTTGGGAGGTAGGGGATCCTATAATTCACCCCTCCACTTT
.	13	.	TRBV4-3	TRBJ2-3	CASSGGYTDTQYF	TGCGCCAGCAGCGGGGGATACACAGATACGCAGTATTTT